Sequencing of this TCR beta chain was carried out in a study of T-cell memory formation after mild COVID-19. This clonotype was seen a handful of times. Antigen specificity is unknown. CDR1 is SGHTA and CDR2 is FQGNSA in the germline V gene. V lost 5 bases and J lost 3; bases outside the gene matches: 3. The CDR3 has 14 amino acids. Employing constant-segment primers, 5'RACE generated TCR alpha and TCR beta cDNA libraries bearing sample barcodes and UMIs. Via MiXCR, TCRdb re-called the 5' RACE reads, giving one row per CDR3 protein. The table includes under 450,000 distinct CDR3 sequences, roughly 20% detected once. Study outcomes and limitations: Certain responding clones were present in pre-infection memory, suggesting participation of cross-reactive memory. Contracting clones, day 15 to 85, had balanced CD4/CD8, and later expanders favored CD4+. Specificity for SARS-CoV-2 was not confirmed among the second-wave clones peaking on day 37.

The source material was PBMCs or a T cell subset sorted from them (not recorded which). The chain employs TRBV7-2 and TRBJ2-7; 11 bases fit TRBD1. The receptor was isolated from a man in his late teens or twenties who had mild COVID-19 (a few samples of this study predate the infection). Cell type and time point are not known. The CDR3 protein is CASSVGTGGYEQYV. In nucleotides, the CDR3 is TGTGCCAGCAGCGTCGGGACAGGGGGCTACGAGCAGTACGTC.